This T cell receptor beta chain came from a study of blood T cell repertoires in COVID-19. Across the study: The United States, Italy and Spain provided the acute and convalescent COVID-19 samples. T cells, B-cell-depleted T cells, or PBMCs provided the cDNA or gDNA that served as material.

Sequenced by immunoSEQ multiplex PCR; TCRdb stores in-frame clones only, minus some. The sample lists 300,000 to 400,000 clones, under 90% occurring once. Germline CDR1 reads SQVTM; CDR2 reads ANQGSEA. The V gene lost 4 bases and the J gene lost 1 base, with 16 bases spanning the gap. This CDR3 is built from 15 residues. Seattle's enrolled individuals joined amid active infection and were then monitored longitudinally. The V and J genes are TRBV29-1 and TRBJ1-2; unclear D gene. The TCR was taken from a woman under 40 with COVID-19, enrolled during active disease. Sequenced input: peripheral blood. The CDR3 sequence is CSVVWSLENNYGYTF. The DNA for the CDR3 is TGCAGCGTTGTGTGGAGCCTTGAGAATAACTATGGCTACACCTTC.